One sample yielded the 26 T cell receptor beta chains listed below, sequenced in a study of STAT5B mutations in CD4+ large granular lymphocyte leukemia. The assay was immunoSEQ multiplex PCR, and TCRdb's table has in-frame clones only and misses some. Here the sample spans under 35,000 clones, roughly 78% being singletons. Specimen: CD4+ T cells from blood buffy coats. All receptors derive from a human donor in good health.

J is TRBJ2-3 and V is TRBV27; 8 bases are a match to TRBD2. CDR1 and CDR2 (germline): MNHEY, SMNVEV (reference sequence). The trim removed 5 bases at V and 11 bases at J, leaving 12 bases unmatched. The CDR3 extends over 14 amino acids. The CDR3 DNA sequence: TGTGCCAGCAGTAGGCTAGCGGGTCCCGAGGGGCAGTATTTT. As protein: CASSRLAGPEGQYF.

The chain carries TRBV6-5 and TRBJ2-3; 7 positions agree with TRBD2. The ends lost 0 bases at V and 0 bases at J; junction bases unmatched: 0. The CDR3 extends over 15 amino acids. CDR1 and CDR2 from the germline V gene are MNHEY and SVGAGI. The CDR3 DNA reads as TGTGCCAGCAGTTACTCGGGGGGGAGCACAGATACGCAGTATTTT. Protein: CASSYSGGSTDTQYF.

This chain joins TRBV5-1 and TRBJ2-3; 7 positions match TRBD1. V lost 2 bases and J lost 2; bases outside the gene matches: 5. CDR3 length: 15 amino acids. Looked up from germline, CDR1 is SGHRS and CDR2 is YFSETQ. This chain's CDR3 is CASSLTGEYTDTQYF. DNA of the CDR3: TGCGCCAGCAGCTTAACAGGGGAATACACAGATACGCAGTATTTT.

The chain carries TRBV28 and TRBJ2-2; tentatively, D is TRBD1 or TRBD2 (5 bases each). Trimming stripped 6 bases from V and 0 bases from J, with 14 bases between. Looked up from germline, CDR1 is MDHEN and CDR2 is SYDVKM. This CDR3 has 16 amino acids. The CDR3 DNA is TGTGCCAGCAGCACTCCGGGACCCGCGAACACCGGGGAGCTGTTTTTT. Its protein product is CASSTPGPANTGELFF.

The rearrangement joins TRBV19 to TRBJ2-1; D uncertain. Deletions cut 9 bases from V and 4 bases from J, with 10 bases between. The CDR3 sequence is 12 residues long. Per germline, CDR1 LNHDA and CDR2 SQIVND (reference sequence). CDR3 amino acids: CASNGVYNEQFF. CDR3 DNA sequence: TGTGCCAGCAATGGGGTGTACAATGAGCAGTTCTTC.

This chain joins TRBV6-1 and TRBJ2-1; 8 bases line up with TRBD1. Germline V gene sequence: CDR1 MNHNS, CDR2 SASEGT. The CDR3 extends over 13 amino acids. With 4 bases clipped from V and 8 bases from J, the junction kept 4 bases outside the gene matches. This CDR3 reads CASSVDRGDEQFF. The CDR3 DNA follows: TGTGCCAGCAGTGTCGACAGGGGCGATGAGCAGTTCTTC.

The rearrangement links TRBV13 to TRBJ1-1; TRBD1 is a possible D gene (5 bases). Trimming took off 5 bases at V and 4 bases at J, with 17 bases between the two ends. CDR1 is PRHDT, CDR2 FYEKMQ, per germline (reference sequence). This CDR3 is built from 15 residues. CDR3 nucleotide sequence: TGTGCCAGCAGCAGAATCAGGGACCTCGGCACTGAAGCTTTCTTT. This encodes CASSRIRDLGTEAFF.

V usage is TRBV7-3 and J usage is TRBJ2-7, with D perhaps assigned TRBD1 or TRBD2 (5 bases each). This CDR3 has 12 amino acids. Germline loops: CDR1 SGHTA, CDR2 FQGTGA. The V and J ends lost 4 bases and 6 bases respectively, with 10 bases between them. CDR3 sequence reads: CASSSLGTEQYF. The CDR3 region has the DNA TGTGCCAGCAGCTCTCTAGGGACCGAGCAGTACTTC.

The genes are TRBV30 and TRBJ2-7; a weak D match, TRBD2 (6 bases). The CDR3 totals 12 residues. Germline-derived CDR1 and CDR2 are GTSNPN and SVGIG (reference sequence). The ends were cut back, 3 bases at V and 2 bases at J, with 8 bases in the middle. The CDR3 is CAWSAGTYEQYF. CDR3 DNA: TGTGCCTGGAGCGCGGGGACCTACGAGCAGTACTTC.

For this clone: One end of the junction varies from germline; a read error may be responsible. CDR3 amino acids: CASSLANGKLFF. The DNA for the CDR3 is TGTGCCAGCAGCCTGGCGAATGGAAAACTGTTTTTT. This sequence joins TRBV7-8 and TRBJ1-4; D is ambiguous. Germline CDR1 SGHVS, CDR2 FQNEAQ. The CDR3 contains 12 residues.

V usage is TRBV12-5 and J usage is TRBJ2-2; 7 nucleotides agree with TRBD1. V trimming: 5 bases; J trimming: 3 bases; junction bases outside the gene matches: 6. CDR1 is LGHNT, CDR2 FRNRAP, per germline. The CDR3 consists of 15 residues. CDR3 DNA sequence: TGTGCTAGTGGTCCAGGGACAGTGGACACCGGGGAGCTGTTTTTT. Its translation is CASGPGTVDTGELFF.

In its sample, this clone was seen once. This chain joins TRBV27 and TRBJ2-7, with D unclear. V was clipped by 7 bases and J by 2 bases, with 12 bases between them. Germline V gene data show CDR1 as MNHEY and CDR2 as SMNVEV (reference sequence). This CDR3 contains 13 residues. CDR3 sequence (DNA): TGTGCCAGCAAGGAAGGCTATACCTACGAGCAGTACTTC. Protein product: CASKEGYTYEQYF.

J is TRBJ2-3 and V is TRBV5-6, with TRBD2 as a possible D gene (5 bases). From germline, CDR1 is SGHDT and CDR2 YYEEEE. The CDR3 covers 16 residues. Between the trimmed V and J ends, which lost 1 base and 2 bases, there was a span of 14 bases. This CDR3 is CASSLRQTGLTDTQYF. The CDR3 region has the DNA TGTGCCAGCAGCTTGAGGCAGACTGGACTCACAGATACGCAGTATTTT.

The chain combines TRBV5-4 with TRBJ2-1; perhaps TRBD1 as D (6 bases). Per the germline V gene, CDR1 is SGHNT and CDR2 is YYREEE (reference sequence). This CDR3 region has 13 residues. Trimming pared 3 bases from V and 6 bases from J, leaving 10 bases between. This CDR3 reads CASSYTGSNEQFF. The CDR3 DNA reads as TGTGCCAGCAGCTATACAGGGAGCAATGAGCAGTTCTTC.

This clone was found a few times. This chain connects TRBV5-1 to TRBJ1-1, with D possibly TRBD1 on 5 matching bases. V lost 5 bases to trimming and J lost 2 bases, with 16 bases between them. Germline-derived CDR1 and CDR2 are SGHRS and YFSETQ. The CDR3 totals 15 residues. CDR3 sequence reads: CASRGDRGENTEAFF. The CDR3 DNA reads TGCGCCAGCAGGGGGGATCGGGGAGAAAACACTGAAGCTTTCTTT.

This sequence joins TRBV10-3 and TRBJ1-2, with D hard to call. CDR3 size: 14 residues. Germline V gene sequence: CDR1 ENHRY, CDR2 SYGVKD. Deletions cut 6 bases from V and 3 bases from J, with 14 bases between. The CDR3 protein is CAIRDFVKDYGYTF. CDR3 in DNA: TGTGCCATCAGGGACTTTGTAAAGGACTATGGCTACACCTTC.

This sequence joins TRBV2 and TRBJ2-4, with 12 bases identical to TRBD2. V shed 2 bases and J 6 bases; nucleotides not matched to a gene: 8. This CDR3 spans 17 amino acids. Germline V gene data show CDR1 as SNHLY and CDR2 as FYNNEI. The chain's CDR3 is CASSESGRTSGVNIQYF. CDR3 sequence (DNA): TGTGCCAGCAGTGAATCCGGGCGGACTAGCGGGGTAAACATTCAGTACTTC.

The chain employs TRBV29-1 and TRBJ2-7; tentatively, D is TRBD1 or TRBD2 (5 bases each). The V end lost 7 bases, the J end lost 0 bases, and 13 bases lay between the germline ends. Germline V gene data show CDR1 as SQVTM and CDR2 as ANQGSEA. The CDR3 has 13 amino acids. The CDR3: CSAWDGSSYEQYF. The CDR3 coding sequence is TGCAGCGCCTGGGACGGAAGCTCCTACGAGCAGTACTTC.

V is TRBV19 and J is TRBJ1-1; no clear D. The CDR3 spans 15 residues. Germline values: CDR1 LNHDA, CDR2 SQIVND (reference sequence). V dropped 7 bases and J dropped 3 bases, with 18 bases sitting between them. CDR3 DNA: TGTGCCAGTATGTACGCAAATTTAATCGACACTGAAGCTTTCTTT. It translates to CASMYANLIDTEAFF.

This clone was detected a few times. The CDR3 region is CASSPPNREANEKLFF. CDR3 coding DNA: TGTGCCAGCTCACCACCCAACAGGGAGGCTAATGAAAAACTGTTTTTT. The chain carries TRBV18 and TRBJ1-4; D possibly corresponds to TRBD1 (6 bases). The V end was cut by 0 bases, the J end by 3 bases, with 11 bases between. This CDR3 is built from 16 residues. Per germline, CDR1 KGHSH and CDR2 LQKENI.

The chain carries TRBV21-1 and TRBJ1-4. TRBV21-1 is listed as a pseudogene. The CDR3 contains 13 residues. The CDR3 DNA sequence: TGTGCCAGCAATGCCCCGTATTATGAAAAACTGTTTTTT. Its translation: CASNAPYYEKLFF.

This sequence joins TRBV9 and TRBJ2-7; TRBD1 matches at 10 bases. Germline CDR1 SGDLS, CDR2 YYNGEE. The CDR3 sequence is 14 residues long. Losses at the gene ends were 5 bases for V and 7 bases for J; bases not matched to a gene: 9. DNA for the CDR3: TGTGCCAGCAGTAGCGGGACAGGGGTTTTTGAGCAGTACTTC. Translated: CASSSGTGVFEQYF.

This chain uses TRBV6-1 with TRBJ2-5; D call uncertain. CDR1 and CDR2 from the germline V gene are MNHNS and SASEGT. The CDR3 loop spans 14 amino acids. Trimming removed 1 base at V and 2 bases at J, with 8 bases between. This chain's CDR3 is CASSEGFAQETQYF. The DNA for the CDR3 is TGTGCCAGCAGTGAAGGTTTCGCACAAGAGACCCAGTACTTC.

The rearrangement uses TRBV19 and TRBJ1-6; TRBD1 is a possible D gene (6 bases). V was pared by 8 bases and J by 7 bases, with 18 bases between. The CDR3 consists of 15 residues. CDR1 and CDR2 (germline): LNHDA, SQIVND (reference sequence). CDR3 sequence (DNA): TGTGCCAGTCTTGGAAGGGGGGCAGGGAATTCACCCCTCCACTTT. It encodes CASLGRGAGNSPLHF. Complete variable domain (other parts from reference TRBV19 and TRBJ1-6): DGGITQSPKYLFRKEGQNVTLSCEQNLNHDAMYWYRQDPGQGLRLIYYSQIVNDFQKGDIAEGYSVSREKKESFPLTVTSAQKNPTAFYLCASLGRGAGNSPLHFGNGTRLTVT.

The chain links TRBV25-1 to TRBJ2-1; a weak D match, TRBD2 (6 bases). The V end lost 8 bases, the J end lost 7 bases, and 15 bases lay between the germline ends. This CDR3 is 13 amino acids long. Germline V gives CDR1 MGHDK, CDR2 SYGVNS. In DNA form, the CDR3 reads TGTGCCAGCGCGGGGCCGGGTGGAAATGAGCAGTTCTTC. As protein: CASAGPGGNEQFF.

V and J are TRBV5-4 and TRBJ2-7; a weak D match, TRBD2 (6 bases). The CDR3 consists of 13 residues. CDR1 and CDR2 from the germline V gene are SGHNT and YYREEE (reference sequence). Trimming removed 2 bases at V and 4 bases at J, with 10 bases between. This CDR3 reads CASSLGTQYEQYF. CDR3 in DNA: TGTGCCAGCAGCTTAGGGACTCAGTACGAGCAGTACTTC.